Below, 16 T cell receptor beta chains from the same sample are listed, as sequenced in a study of blood T cell repertoires in COVID-19. TCRdb's table, derived via immunoSEQ multiplex PCR, lists solely in-frame clones and lacks some. The sample gives fewer than 200,000 clones, roughly 80% of which show up once; approximately 8.2% is in the top ten. The specimen was peripheral blood. The receptor set was obtained from a woman of 80 years or more with COVID-19, enrolled during active disease.

V usage is TRBV10-3 and J usage is TRBJ2-3, with D maybe TRBD1 (5 bases). The length of the CDR3 is 14 residues. Deletions cut 4 bases from V and 1 base from J, with 9 bases between. From germline, CDR1 is ENHRY and CDR2 SYGVKD. CDR3 DNA sequence: TGTGCCATCAGTGTAATAGGGGGCACAGATACGCAGTATTTT. This translates into CAISVIGGTDTQYF.

The rearrangement uses TRBV3-1 (or the pseudogene TRBV3-2) and TRBJ2-1; D may be TRBD2 (7 bases). This CDR3 is built from 15 residues. Germline values: CDR1 LGHDT, CDR2 YNNKEL (reference sequence). The germline V and J ends were trimmed by 3 bases and 10 bases, with 19 bases remaining between them. The CDR3 is CASSQAGASQGEQFF. The CDR3 DNA follows: TGTGCCAGCAGCCAGGCGGGGGCCTCCCAGGGGGAGCAGTTCTTC.

The chain recombines TRBV5-4 with TRBJ1-3; a possible D gene is TRBD1 (5 bases). From germline, CDR1 is SGHNT and CDR2 YYREEE (reference sequence). V lost 1 base, J lost 7 bases, and 21 bases lay in between. CDR3 length equals 17 residues. The CDR3 loop reads CASSLRGRGTNANTIYF. The CDR3 DNA reads TGTGCCAGCAGCTTGCGGGGACGGGGGACTAACGCGAACACCATATATTTT.

This clone was recorded a few times. The genes are TRBV6-1 and TRBJ1-5, with D hard to call. The germline V and J ends were trimmed by 0 bases and 14 bases, with 20 bases remaining between them. In germline, CDR1 is MNHNS, CDR2 SASEGT. This CDR3 has 15 residues. CDR3 region: CASSEAISLSRKEHF. CDR3 sequence (DNA): TGTGCCAGCAGTGAAGCGATTTCGTTGAGCCGCAAAGAGCATTTT.

This clone was seen more than once but under ten times. The chain links TRBV6-4 to TRBJ1-1; D is possibly TRBD1 (5 bases). Trimming removed 9 bases from V and 2 bases from J, with 16 bases in between. Per the germline V gene, CDR1 is MRHNA and CDR2 is SNTAGT. The CDR3 consists of 14 residues. Written as DNA, the CDR3 is TGTGCCAGACATCAGGGCGGCCTTAACACTGAAGCTTTCTTT. Translating it yields CARHQGGLNTEAFF.

The chain is built from TRBV6-5 and TRBJ1-2; D gene unclear. The V end was cut by 0 bases, the J end by 2 bases, with 13 bases between. This CDR3 contains 16 residues. Germline CDR1 and CDR2: MNHEY and SVGAGI. CDR3 sequence (DNA): TGTGCCAGCAGTTACTCGAGGCGAGCCGCAAACTATGGCTACACCTTC. It yields the protein CASSYSRRAANYGYTF.

This chain links TRBV5-1 with TRBJ2-3, with 9 bases fitting TRBD2. V was pared by 8 bases and J by 6 bases, with 7 bases of the junction left unmatched. CDR1 and CDR2 from the germline V gene are SGHRS and YFSETQ. This CDR3 is 13 amino acids long. The CDR3 reads CASGLAGTDTQYF. The CDR3 DNA sequence: TGCGCCAGTGGCCTAGCGGGAACCGATACGCAGTATTTT.

J is TRBJ1-1 and V is TRBV19; a possible D gene is TRBD1 (6 bases). CDR3 length: 13 amino acids. Trimming left V 9 bases short and J 0 bases short, with 11 bases between. CDR1 and CDR2 (germline): LNHDA, SQIVND (reference sequence). CDR3 sequence (DNA): TGTGCCAGCAGGGGTGTCGTGAACACTGAAGCTTTCTTT. It encodes CASRGVVNTEAFF.

The chain carries TRBV5-1 and TRBJ1-1, with D possibly TRBD1 on 5 matching bases. V was trimmed by 4 bases and J by 5 bases, leaving 15 bases between them. Germline CDR1 SGHRS, CDR2 YFSETQ. The CDR3 runs to 14 residues. The CDR3 sequence: CASSPGQLGTEAFF. The CDR3 DNA is TGCGCCAGCAGCCCCGGACAACTGGGGACTGAAGCTTTCTTT.

This chain connects TRBV4-1 to TRBJ1-3; no firm D call. Germline V gives CDR1 MGHRA, CDR2 YSYEKL. The CDR3 is 12 residues long. The ends were cut back, 0 bases at V and 9 bases at J, with 6 bases in the middle. In nucleotides, the CDR3 is TGCGCCAGCAGCCAAGATTCGGGCACCATATATTTT. It is translated as CASSQDSGTIYF.

V and J are TRBV4-1 and TRBJ1-2; a possible D gene is TRBD1 (5 bases). Trimming took 1 base from V and 6 from J, leaving 21 bases between them. Germline V CDR1 and CDR2: MGHRA, YSYEKL. The CDR3 totals 17 residues. CDR3 protein: CASSQVRGRGTGHGYTF. The CDR3 region has the DNA TGCGCCAGCAGCCAAGTTCGGGGGAGGGGCACAGGCCATGGCTACACCTTC.

V and J are TRBV10-1 and TRBJ2-3, with TRBD1 matching over 8 bases. This CDR3 is 16 amino acids long. CDR1 is WNHNN, CDR2 SYGVQD, per germline (reference sequence). V shed 9 bases and J 6 bases; nucleotides not matched to a gene: 17. The CDR3 loop is CASHGDLQGAGDTQYF. The CDR3 DNA is TGCGCCAGTCATGGAGATCTGCAGGGGGCAGGGGATACGCAGTATTTT.

The rearrangement links TRBV2 to TRBJ1-2; a possible D gene is TRBD1 (5 bases). The CDR3 totals 15 residues. Trimming left V 4 bases short and J 1 base short, with 13 bases between. Looked up from germline, CDR1 is SNHLY and CDR2 is FYNNEI. The CDR3 DNA follows: TGTGCCAGCAGTGCGGTGGAGGGGAGTAACTATGGCTACACCTTC. Encoded protein: CASSAVEGSNYGYTF.

The chain joins TRBV4-1 to TRBJ1-6; D unclear. This CDR3 contains 15 residues. Per the germline V gene, CDR1 is MGHRA and CDR2 is YSYEKL. The germline V and J ends were trimmed by 0 bases and 10 bases, with 13 bases remaining between them. The CDR3 loop is CASSQDPGVGSPLHF. Written as DNA, the CDR3 is TGCGCCAGCAGCCAAGATCCAGGTGTAGGATCACCCCTCCACTTT.

J is TRBJ2-1 and V is TRBV4-2, with D perhaps matching TRBD2 (6 bases). The V gene's germline CDR1 is LGHNA and CDR2 YNFKEQ. The V end lost 1 base, the J end lost 4 bases, and 11 bases lay between the germline ends. The CDR3 spans 15 residues. The CDR3 sequence: CASSQVAGTYNEQFF. The CDR3 nucleotides are TGTGCCAGCAGCCAAGTGGCGGGAACTTACAATGAGCAGTTCTTC.

The rearrangement joins TRBV19 to TRBJ1-5, with D tentatively TRBD1 (5 bases). V dropped 1 base and J dropped 5 bases, with 9 bases sitting between them. This CDR3 has 14 residues. The germline V gene has CDR1 LNHDA and CDR2 SQIVND (reference sequence). CDR3 in amino acids: CASSIVGGDQPQHF. The CDR3 bases are TGTGCCAGTAGTATAGTAGGAGGGGATCAGCCCCAGCATTTT.